A single sample is the source of the 23 T cell receptor beta chains below, sequenced in a study of T cell responses to AZD1222 COVID-19 vaccine. TCRdb keeps only in-frame clones here, not all; method: immunoSEQ multiplex PCR. Of about 170,000 clones listed, around 91% are singletons. The specimen was peripheral blood, collected on day 0 of AZD1222 vaccination. The receptors come from an adult in good health.

V gene TRBV19 combines with J gene TRBJ2-4; no clear D gene. V lost 3 bases and J 6 bases, leaving 6 bases between the germline ends. Germline-derived CDR1 and CDR2 are LNHDA and SQIVND (reference sequence). The CDR3 is 12 residues long. CDR3 sequence reads: CASSIPGNIQYF. CDR3 DNA: TGTGCCAGTAGTATTCCAGGAAACATTCAGTACTTC.

The chain uses TRBV7-6 and TRBJ1-5, with 7 bases matching TRBD1. Germline CDR1 and CDR2: SGHVS and FNYEAQ. This CDR3 is 15 amino acids long. Trimming cost V 5 bases and J 6 bases; bases outside gene matches: 10. The CDR3 reads CASSTTTGEGQPQHF. The CDR3, as DNA: TGTGCCAGCAGCACGACTACAGGGGAGGGTCAGCCCCAGCATTTT. Full variable domain (outside the CDR3, taken from reference TRBV7-6 and TRBJ1-5): GAGVSQSPRYKVTKRGQDVALRCDPISGHVSLYWYRQALGQGPEFLTYFNYEAQQDKSGLPNDRFSAERPEGSISTLTIQRTEQRDSAMYRCASSTTTGEGQPQHFGDGTRLSIL.

The rearrangement uses TRBV5-6 and TRBJ2-7; no clear D gene. In germline, CDR1 is SGHDT, CDR2 YYEEEE. CDR3 length: 12 amino acids. V was pared by 4 bases and J by 3 bases, with 8 bases between. The DNA for the CDR3 is TGTGCCAGCAGCCAGAACCACTACGAGCAGTACGTC. It translates to CASSQNHYEQYV.

The chain carries TRBV11-2 and TRBJ2-3; the match to TRBD2 covers 7 bases. Unmatched junction bases numbered 7, after V lost 1 base and J lost 0 bases. This CDR3 region has 17 residues. Germline V CDR1 and CDR2: SGHAT, FQNNGV. Here the CDR3 reads CASSLGLASGSTDTQYF. Written as DNA, the CDR3 is TGTGCCAGCAGCTTAGGGTTGGCTAGCGGAAGCACAGATACGCAGTATTTT.

This clone was observed a handful of times. V is TRBV18 and J is TRBJ1-2; no clear D gene. V gave up 6 bases and J gave up 4 bases, with 12 bases separating them. CDR1 and CDR2 (germline): KGHSH, LQKENI. This CDR3 region has 13 residues. In DNA form, the CDR3 reads TGTGCCAGCTCCCCCGTACAGCCCTATGGCTACACCTTC. It codes for CASSPVQPYGYTF.

This chain uses TRBV6-5 with TRBJ2-1, with a tentative D call TRBD2 (7 bases). The CDR3 consists of 15 residues. Per the germline V gene, CDR1 is MNHEY and CDR2 is SVGAGI. V was clipped by 6 bases and J by 9 bases, with 21 bases between them. The CDR3 protein is CASSDYRVREREQFF. In nucleotides, the CDR3 is TGTGCCAGCAGCGACTACAGGGTGCGGGAGCGTGAGCAGTTCTTC.

The chain carries TRBV7-8 and TRBJ2-5, with a tentative D call TRBD2 (7 bases). Per germline, CDR1 SGHVS and CDR2 FQNEAQ. This CDR3 comprises 15 residues. With 4 bases removed from V and 5 bases from J, the gap between germline ends came to 17 bases. In DNA form, the CDR3 reads TGTGCCAGCAGCTCGAGGGGGGGGCTGAGGGAGACCCAGTACTTC. Translating it yields CASSSRGGLRETQYF.

The rearrangement uses TRBV7-2 and TRBJ2-5; TRBD2 is a possible D gene (5 bases). The CDR3 loop spans 16 amino acids. Trimming took off 1 base at V and 2 bases at J, with 14 bases between the two ends. The germline V gene encodes CDR1 SGHTA and CDR2 FQGNSA. CDR3 in DNA: TGTGCCAGCAGCTTAGGGGCTCGTGGGGAGCAAGAGACCCAGTACTTC. Translated: CASSLGARGEQETQYF.

This chain joins TRBV5-6 and TRBJ2-7, with unresolved D. V was cut by 2 bases and J by 6 bases, with 6 bases left in between. Germline CDR1 is SGHDT and CDR2 is YYEEEE. CDR3 length: 11 amino acids. The CDR3 sequence: CASSFLGEQYF. The DNA of the CDR3 is TGTGCCAGCAGCTTCCTGGGCGAGCAGTACTTC.

There are a few counts of this clone. The CDR3: CASSQGYNYEQYF. The CDR3 bases are TGCGCCAGCAGCCAGGGTTACAACTACGAGCAGTACTTC. The J gene is TRBJ2-7, the V gene TRBV4-3, with D unresolved. Between the trimmed V and J ends, which lost 3 bases and 3 bases, there was a span of 9 bases. The germline V gene has CDR1 LGHNA and CDR2 YSLEER. This CDR3 spans 13 amino acids.

This sequence joins TRBV12-5 and TRBJ2-7; TRBD2 might be the D (6 bases). CDR1 LGHNT and CDR2 FRNRAP come from the germline V gene. V lost 4 bases, J lost 0 bases, and 7 bases lay in between. The CDR3 totals 13 residues. The CDR3 bases are TGTGCTAGTGGTTGGGACTTCTCCTACGAGCAGTACGTC. Encoded protein: CASGWDFSYEQYV.

The chain employs TRBV10-3 and TRBJ1-2, with 10 nucleotides matching TRBD1. CDR1 ENHRY and CDR2 SYGVKD come from the germline V gene. This CDR3 has 19 amino acids. V was pared by 3 bases and J by 2 bases, with 15 bases of the junction left unmatched. CDR3 DNA: TGTGCCATCAGTGATATCCGGGACAGGGGAATAAGCGGGAACTATGGCTACACCTTC. Residues: CAISDIRDRGISGNYGYTF.

The chain links TRBV16 to TRBJ1-3; D uncertain. Looked up from germline, CDR1 is KGHSY and CDR2 is FQNENV. This CDR3 spans 14 amino acids. V was pared by 5 bases and J by 0 bases, with 8 bases between. CDR3 in DNA: TGTGCCAGCAGCGCGGGGAACTCTGGAAACACCATATATTTT. The encoded protein is CASSAGNSGNTIYF.

The chain joins TRBV19 to TRBJ2-2; D is perhaps TRBD2 (5 bases). The germline gives CDR1 LNHDA, CDR2 SQIVND (reference sequence). The CDR3 runs to 12 residues. Trimming shortened V by 8 bases and J by 7 bases, and 11 bases separated the two germline ends. The CDR3, as DNA: TGTGCCAGTCCGGACTTGGGCGGGGAGCTGTTTTTT. Amino acids: CASPDLGGELFF.

V usage is TRBV7-2 and J usage is TRBJ2-7, with a possible D match to TRBD1 (6 bases). The V end lost 2 bases, the J end lost 3 bases, and 14 bases lay between the germline ends. CDR1 is SGHTA and CDR2 is FQGNSA in the germline V gene. CDR3 size: 15 residues. The CDR3 nucleotides are TGTGCCAGCAGCTTAAGCGAGGACAGCATCTACGAGCAGTACTTC. The encoded protein is CASSLSEDSIYEQYF.

The chain joins TRBV9 to TRBJ2-2; 9 bases align to TRBD2. This CDR3 is built from 17 residues. Germline values: CDR1 SGDLS, CDR2 YYNGEE. V trimming: 1 base; J trimming: 0 bases; junction bases outside the gene matches: 4. CDR3 bases: TGTGCCAGCAGCGTAACCAGCGGGGGGTCGAACACCGGGGAGCTGTTTTTT. It specifies CASSVTSGGSNTGELFF. Together with reference TRBV9 and TRBJ2-2, the CDR3 gives the full variable domain: DSGVTQTPKHLITATGQRVTLRCSPRSGDLSVYWYQQSLDQGLQFLIQYYNGEERAKGNILERFSAQQFPDLHSELNLSSLELGDSALYFCASSVTSGGSNTGELFFGEGSRLTVL.

The V call is TRBV9, the J call TRBJ1-2; no reliable D call. Per the germline V gene, CDR1 is SGDLS and CDR2 is YYNGEE. Trimming stripped 0 bases from V and 7 bases from J, with 19 bases between. The CDR3 length is 16 residues. CDR3 region: CASSVEDGVSVGGYTF. CDR3 DNA: TGTGCCAGCAGCGTAGAGGATGGCGTCTCGGTAGGTGGCTACACCTTC.

V and J are TRBV5-1 and TRBJ2-3; the match to TRBD1 covers 8 bases. CDR1 is SGHRS, CDR2 YFSETQ, per germline. Trimming took 7 bases from V and 6 from J; bases not matched to a gene: 7. The CDR3 covers 13 residues. This CDR3 is CASADRVSDTQYF. CDR3 nucleotide sequence: TGCGCCAGCGCGGACAGGGTTTCTGATACGCAGTATTTT. Together with reference TRBV5-1 and TRBJ2-3, the CDR3 gives the full variable domain: KAGVTQTPRYLIKTRGQQVTLSCSPISGHRSVSWYQQTPGQGLQFLFEYFSETQRNKGNFPGRFSGRQFSNSRSEMNVSTLELGDSALYLCASADRVSDTQYFGPGTRLTVL.

The gene calls are TRBV7-3 and TRBJ2-7; tentative D call: TRBD2 (6 bases). With 1 base removed from V and 4 bases from J, the gap between germline ends came to 11 bases. CDR1 is SGHTA, CDR2 FQGTGA, per germline. This CDR3 comprises 14 residues. CDR3 loop: CASSLIPGGYEQYF. CDR3 DNA sequence: TGTGCCAGCAGCTTAATACCCGGGGGTTACGAGCAGTACTTC. Full variable domain (remainder filled in from reference TRBV7-3 and TRBJ2-7): GAGVSQTPSNKVTEKGKYVELRCDPISGHTALYWYRQSLGQGPEFLIYFQGTGAADDSGLPNDRFFAVRPEGSVSTLKIQRTERGDSAVYLCASSLIPGGYEQYFGPGTRLTVT.

The genes are TRBV7-9 and TRBJ1-2; D gene uncertain. The CDR3 has 15 amino acids. V lost 3 bases and J lost 2, with 13 bases in between. CDR1 and CDR2 from the germline V gene are SEHNR and FQNEAQ (reference sequence). CDR3 protein: CASSFSRGRNYGYTF. The CDR3 region has the DNA TGTGCCAGCAGCTTCTCCCGGGGAAGGAACTATGGCTACACCTTC.

For this clone: Its ends do not fully match the called genes, so a read error is possible. V usage is TRBV13 and J usage is TRBJ1-1; D remains ambiguous. CDR1 PRHDT and CDR2 FYEKMQ come from the germline V gene (reference sequence). This CDR3 is built from 16 residues. CDR3 nucleotide sequence: TGTGCCAGCACCTTAGGTCGGGCGGGAGGAAACACTGAAGCTTTCTTT. Translating it yields CASTLGRAGGNTEAFF.

V is TRBV5-6 and J is TRBJ2-3; 13 nucleotides align to TRBD2. This CDR3 comprises 15 residues. Unmatched junction bases numbered 6, after V lost 7 bases and J lost 4 bases. The germline CDR1 and CDR2 sequences are SGHDT and YYEEEE. CDR3 sequence reads: CASRTSGGAADTQYF. CDR3 nucleotides: TGTGCCAGCCGAACTAGCGGGGGGGCTGCAGATACGCAGTATTTT.

The chain recombines TRBV7-6 with TRBJ2-2; 10 positions match TRBD1. CDR1 and CDR2 (germline): SGHVS, FNYEAQ. This CDR3 comprises 15 residues. V lost 6 bases to trimming and J lost 6 bases; unmatched junction nucleotides: 7. This chain's CDR3 is CASSPDRGRAGELFF. The CDR3 nucleotides read TGTGCCAGCAGTCCCGACAGGGGGCGCGCCGGGGAGCTGTTTTTT.